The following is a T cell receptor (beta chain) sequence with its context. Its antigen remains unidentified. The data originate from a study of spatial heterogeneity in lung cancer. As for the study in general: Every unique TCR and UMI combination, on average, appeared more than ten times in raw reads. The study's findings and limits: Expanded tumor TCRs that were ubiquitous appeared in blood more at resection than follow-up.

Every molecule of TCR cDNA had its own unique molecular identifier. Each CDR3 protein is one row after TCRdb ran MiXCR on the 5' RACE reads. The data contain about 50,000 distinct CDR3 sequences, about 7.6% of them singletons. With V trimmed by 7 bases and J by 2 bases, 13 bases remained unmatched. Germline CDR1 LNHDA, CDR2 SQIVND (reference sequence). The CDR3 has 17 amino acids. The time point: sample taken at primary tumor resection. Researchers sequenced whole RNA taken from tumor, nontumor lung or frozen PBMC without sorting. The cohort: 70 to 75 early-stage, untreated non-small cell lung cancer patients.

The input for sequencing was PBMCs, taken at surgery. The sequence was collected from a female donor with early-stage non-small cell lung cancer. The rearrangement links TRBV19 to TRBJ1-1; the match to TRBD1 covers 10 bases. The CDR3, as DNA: TGTGCCAGTATCCCCCTTGGGACAGGGGCCACTAACACTGAAGCTTTCTTT. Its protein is CASIPLGTGATNTEAFF.